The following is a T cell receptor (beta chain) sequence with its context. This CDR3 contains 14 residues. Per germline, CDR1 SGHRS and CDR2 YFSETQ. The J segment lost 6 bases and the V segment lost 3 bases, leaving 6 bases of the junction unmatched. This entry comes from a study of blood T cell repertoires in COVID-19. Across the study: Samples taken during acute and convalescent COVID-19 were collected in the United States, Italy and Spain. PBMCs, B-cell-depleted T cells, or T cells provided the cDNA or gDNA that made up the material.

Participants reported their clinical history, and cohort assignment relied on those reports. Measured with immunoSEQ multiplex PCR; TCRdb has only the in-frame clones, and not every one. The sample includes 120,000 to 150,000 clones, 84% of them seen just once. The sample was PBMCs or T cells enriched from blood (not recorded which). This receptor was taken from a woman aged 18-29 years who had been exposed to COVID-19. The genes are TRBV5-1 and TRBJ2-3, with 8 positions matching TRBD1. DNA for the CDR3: TGCGCCAGCAGCTCTCGACAGGGGTACGATACGCAGTATTTT. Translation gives CASSSRQGYDTQYF.